This T cell receptor beta chain was documented in a study of blood T cell repertoires in COVID-19. V lost 4 bases, J lost 3 bases, and 16 bases lay in between. CDR1 is ENHRY and CDR2 is SYGVKD in the germline V gene. The length of the CDR3 is 15 residues. Clones were sequenced by immunoSEQ multiplex PCR, and TCRdb holds only the in-frame ones, with some missing. The top ten hold 1.5% to 2% of the sample, which has about 480,000 clones, nearly 90% seen once. The TCR sequence derives from a woman aged 18-30 years with acute COVID-19. The sample comprised PBMCs or T cells enriched from blood (not recorded which). The chain employs TRBV10-3 and TRBJ2-7; D is possibly TRBD1 (6 bases). CDR3 DNA: TGTGCCATCAGTGGATCACAAGACAGGAACTACGAGCAGTACTTC. Translating gives CAISGSQDRNYEQYF.